This is a list of T cell receptor beta chains from one sample in a study of blood T cell repertoires in COVID-19. Clones were read by immunoSEQ multiplex PCR, and TCRdb kept only the in-frame ones, dropping some. Seen here are approximately 40,000 clones, roughly 80% observed once, and the top ten hold about 2.6%. The sample consisted of peripheral blood. The receptors come from a woman aged 60 to 75 with acute or convalescent COVID-19. Both conserved end residues are part of each CDR3. Fields, in order: V gene, clone size, J gene, D gene, CDR3 protein, CDR3 DNA. The D gene is left open where the match is weak. The listing skips clone size in some rows; elsewhere it reads once, few, many or a size class.

V: TRBV19; size: few; J: TRBJ1-2; D: .; CDR3: CASTGDITRGYTF; DNA: TGTGCCAGTACCGGGGACATAACGAGGGGCTACACCTTC
V: TRBV7-2; size: once; J: TRBJ2-3; D: TRBD2; CDR3: CASSRTSADTQYF; DNA: TGTGCCAGCAGCCGGACTAGTGCAGATACGCAGTATTTT
V: TRBV21-1; size: .; J: TRBJ1-2; D: .; CDR3: CASSKPPGRGEVVSYGYTF; DNA: TGTGCCAGCAGCAAACCCCCGGGCAGGGGGGAAGTGGTGAGCTATGGCTACACCTTC
V: TRBV5-4; size: .; J: TRBJ2-5; D: TRBD2; CDR3: CASSRTVSGGLETQYF; DNA: TGTGCCAGCAGCCGGACCGTTAGCGGGGGCCTTGAGACCCAGTACTTC
V: TRBV12-3/TRBV12-4; size: .; J: TRBJ1-2; D: .; CDR3: CASSSRATYGYTF; DNA: TGTGCCAGCAGTTCCAGGGCTACCTATGGCTACACCTTC
V: TRBV5-5; size: .; J: TRBJ2-3; D: TRBD2; CDR3: CASSSLAGAMDTQYF; DNA: TGTGCCAGCAGTTCACTAGCGGGGGCCATGGATACGCAGTATTTT
V: TRBV7-2; size: .; J: TRBJ1-2; D: TRBD1; CDR3: CASSGRTGRGQRYTF; DNA: TGTGCCAGCAGCGGACGAACGGGCAGGGGGCAGCGCTACACCTTC
V: TRBV9; size: once; J: TRBJ1-3; D: .; CDR3: CASSLYGNTIYF; DNA: TGTGCCAGCAGTTTGTATGGCAACACCATATATTTT
V: TRBV5-6; size: .; J: TRBJ2-3; D: .; CDR3: CASSLSGNTDTQYF; DNA: TGTGCCAGCAGCTTGTCGGGTAACACAGATACGCAGTATTTT
V: TRBV4-2; size: .; J: TRBJ2-7; D: TRBD1; CDR3: CASSQDPINRTGSTYEQYF; DNA: TGTGCCAGCAGCCAAGACCCTATTAATCGGACAGGGTCAACCTACGAGCAGTACTTC
V: TRBV9; size: .; J: TRBJ2-1; D: TRBD2; CDR3: CASSVGLAGGPPPHNEQFF; DNA: TGTGCCAGCAGCGTAGGGCTAGCGGGGGGTCCCCCTCCTCACAATGAGCAGTTCTTC
V: TRBV10-2; size: .; J: TRBJ1-6; D: .; CDR3: CASRGGGYESPLHF; DNA: TGCGCCAGCAGGGGTGGGGGGTATGAATCACCCCTCCACTTT
V: TRBV23-1; size: .; J: TRBJ2-7; D: .; CDR3: CASSQDSYYEQYF; DNA: TGCGCCAGCAGTCAAGACAGCTACTACGAGCAGTACTTC
V: TRBV3-1/TRBV3-2; size: .; J: TRBJ1-3; D: .; CDR3: CASSQDLTGNTIYF; DNA: TGTGCCAGCAGCCAAGATCTAACTGGAAACACCATATATTTT
V: TRBV6-5; size: .; J: TRBJ2-2; D: .; CDR3: CASSYSTGAGELFF; DNA: TGTGCCAGCAGTTACTCGACTGGAGCCGGGGAGCTGTTTTTT
V: TRBV11-3; size: few; J: TRBJ2-1; D: .; CDR3: CASSLTGYEQFF; DNA: TGTGCCAGCAGTCTAACAGGGTATGAGCAGTTCTTC
V: TRBV7-2; size: .; J: TRBJ2-2; D: TRBD2; CDR3: CASSLVAGGFTGELFF; DNA: TGTGCCAGCAGCTTAGTCGCGGGGGGATTCACCGGGGAGCTGTTTTTT
V: TRBV14; size: .; J: TRBJ2-5; D: TRBD2; CDR3: CASSLPRTSGTKETQYF; DNA: TGTGCCAGCAGCCTCCCTAGGACTAGCGGTACTAAAGAGACCCAGTACTTC
V: TRBV14; size: .; J: TRBJ1-2; D: .; CDR3: CASSQQGREYGYTF; DNA: TGTGCCAGCAGCCAACAGGGGAGGGAATATGGCTACACCTTC
V: TRBV7-3; size: .; J: TRBJ2-2; D: .; CDR3: CASSLGALAGELFF; DNA: TGTGCCAGCAGCTTAGGGGCCTTAGCCGGGGAGCTGTTTTTT
V: TRBV19; size: few; J: TRBJ1-5; D: .; CDR3: CASTATSKNQPQHF; DNA: TGTGCCAGTACCGCCACTTCAAAAAATCAGCCCCAGCATTTT
V: TRBV7-6; size: few; J: TRBJ2-2; D: TRBD2; CDR3: CASSSNLAGTGELFF; DNA: TGTGCCAGCAGCTCTAATCTAGCGGGCACCGGGGAGCTGTTTTTT
V: TRBV25-1; size: .; J: TRBJ2-3; D: TRBD2; CDR3: CASTGGHTDTQYF; DNA: TGTGCCAGCACGGGGGGGCACACAGATACGCAGTATTTT
V: TRBV25-1; size: .; J: TRBJ1-6; D: TRBD1; CDR3: CASSGGTGGRHSPLHF; DNA: TGTGCCAGCAGTGGAGGGACAGGGGGTAGGCATTCACCCCTCCACTTT
V: TRBV18; size: .; J: TRBJ2-7; D: TRBD1; CDR3: CASSLQGDYEQYF; DNA: TGTGCCAGCTCACTACAGGGGGACTACGAGCAGTACTTC
V: TRBV2; size: few; J: TRBJ2-1; D: .; CDR3: CASSEESSHANEQFF; DNA: TGTGCCAGCAGTGAGGAGTCTTCCCATGCTAATGAGCAGTTCTTC
V: TRBV28; size: few; J: TRBJ1-2; D: .; CDR3: CASSFPGHTNYGYTF; DNA: TGTGCCAGCAGTTTTCCGGGACACACTAACTATGGCTACACCTTC
V: TRBV11-1; size: once; J: TRBJ2-5; D: .; CDR3: CASKLSINPQETQYF; DNA: TGTGCCAGCAAGCTTAGTATCAATCCCCAAGAGACCCAGTACTTC
V: TRBV28; size: once; J: TRBJ1-6; D: .; CDR3: CASSKLRGNSPLHF; DNA: TGTGCCAGCAGTAAGTTGAGGGGGAATTCACCCCTCCACTTT
V: TRBV7-2; size: .; J: TRBJ2-5; D: .; CDR3: CASSSRGGTQGLTQYF; DNA: TGTGCCAGCAGCTCTAGGGGCGGAACTCAAGGGTTGACCCAGTACTTC
V: TRBV11-3; size: .; J: TRBJ2-3; D: .; CDR3: CASSSWEAADTQYF; DNA: TGTGCCAGCAGCTCTTGGGAGGCCGCAGATACGCAGTATTTT